The clone carrying this T cell receptor (beta chain) was observed once. This sample was taken from a study of blood T cell repertoires in COVID-19. Only in-frame clones appear in the TCRdb table, and some are missing; sequencing was by immunoSEQ multiplex PCR. This sample has under 25,000 clones, with around nine tenths found just once. The length of the CDR3 is 15 residues. V gave up 2 bases and J gave up 2 bases; unmatched junction bases: 4. Germline CDR1 SGDLS, CDR2 YYNGEE. Sequencing was done on a sample of peripheral blood. This chain links TRBV9 with TRBJ1-3, with 7 bases identical to TRBD1. The sequence was obtained from a human donor with active COVID-19. The donor label of this sample is uncertain. The CDR3 nucleotides read TGTGCCAGCAGCGTCACCGGGACAGCTGGAAACACCATATATTTT. Its protein product is CASSVTGTAGNTIYF.